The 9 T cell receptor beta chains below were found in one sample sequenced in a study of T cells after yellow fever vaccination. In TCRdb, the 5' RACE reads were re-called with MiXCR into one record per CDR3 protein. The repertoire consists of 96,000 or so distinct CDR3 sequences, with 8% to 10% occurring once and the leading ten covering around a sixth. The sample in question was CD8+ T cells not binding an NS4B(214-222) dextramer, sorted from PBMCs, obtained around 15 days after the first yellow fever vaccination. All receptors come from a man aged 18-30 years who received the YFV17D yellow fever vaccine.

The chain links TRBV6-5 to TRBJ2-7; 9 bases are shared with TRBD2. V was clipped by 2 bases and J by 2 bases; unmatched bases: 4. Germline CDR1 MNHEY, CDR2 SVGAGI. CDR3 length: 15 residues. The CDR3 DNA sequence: TGTGCCAGCAGTTACGGGGGCGGGGGGGCCTACGAGCAGTACTTC. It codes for CASSYGGGGAYEQYF.

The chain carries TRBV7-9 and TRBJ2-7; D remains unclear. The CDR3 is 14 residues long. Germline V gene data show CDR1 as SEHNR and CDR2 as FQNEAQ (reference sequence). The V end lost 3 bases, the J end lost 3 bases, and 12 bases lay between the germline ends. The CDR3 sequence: CASSFGGRNYEQYF. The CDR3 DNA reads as TGTGCCAGCAGCTTCGGCGGACGGAACTACGAGCAGTACTTC. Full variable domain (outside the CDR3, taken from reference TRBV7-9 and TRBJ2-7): DTGVSQNPRHKITKRGQNVTFRCDPISEHNRLYWYRQTLGQGPEFLTYFQNEAQLEKSRLLSDRFSAERPKGSFSTLEIQRTEQGDSAMYLCASSFGGRNYEQYFGPGTRLTVT.

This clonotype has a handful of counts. Written as DNA, the CDR3 is TGTGCCAGCAGCTCCCGAGGGCTAGCCAAAAACATTCAGTACTTC. Protein: CASSSRGLAKNIQYF. The chain carries TRBV13 and TRBJ2-4; D may be TRBD2 (5 bases). The V end lost 4 bases, the J end lost 0 bases, and 10 bases lay between the germline ends. CDR1 and CDR2 from the germline V gene are PRHDT and FYEKMQ (reference sequence). This CDR3 is 15 amino acids long.

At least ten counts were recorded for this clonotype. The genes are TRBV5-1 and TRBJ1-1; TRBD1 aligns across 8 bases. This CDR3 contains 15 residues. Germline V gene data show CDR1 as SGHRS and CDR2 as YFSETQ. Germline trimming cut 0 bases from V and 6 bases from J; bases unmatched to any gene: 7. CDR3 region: CASSLVTGDVAEAFF. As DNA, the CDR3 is TGCGCCAGCAGCTTGGTGACAGGGGATGTCGCTGAAGCTTTCTTT.

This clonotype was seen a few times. The CDR3 reads CASSRFDGQSNTEAFF. DNA of the CDR3: TGCGCCAGCAGCCGCTTCGACGGACAATCTAACACTGAAGCTTTCTTT. The chain carries TRBV4-1 and TRBJ1-1, with D maybe TRBD1 (5 bases). CDR1 MGHRA and CDR2 YSYEKL come from the germline V gene. The CDR3 extends over 16 amino acids. V lost 4 bases and J lost 2, with 17 bases in between.

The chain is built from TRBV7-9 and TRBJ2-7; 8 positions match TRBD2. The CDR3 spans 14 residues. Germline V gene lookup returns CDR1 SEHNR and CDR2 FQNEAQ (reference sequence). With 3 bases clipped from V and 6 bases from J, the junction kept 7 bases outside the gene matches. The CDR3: CASSLAGGEREQYF. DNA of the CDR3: TGTGCCAGCAGCTTGGCCGGGGGGGAGCGCGAGCAGTACTTC.

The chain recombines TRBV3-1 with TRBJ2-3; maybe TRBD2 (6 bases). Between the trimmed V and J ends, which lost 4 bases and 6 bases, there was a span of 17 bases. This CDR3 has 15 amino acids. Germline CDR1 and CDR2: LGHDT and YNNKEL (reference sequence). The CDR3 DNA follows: TGTGCCAGCAGCCTCCGACTAGTACGGTGGGATACGCAGTATTTT. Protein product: CASSLRLVRWDTQYF.

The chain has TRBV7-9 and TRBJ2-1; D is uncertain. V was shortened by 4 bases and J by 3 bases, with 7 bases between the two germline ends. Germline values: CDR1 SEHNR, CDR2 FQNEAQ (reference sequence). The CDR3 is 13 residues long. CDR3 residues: CASSSGRYNEQFF. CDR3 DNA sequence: TGTGCCAGCAGCTCCGGCCGCTACAATGAGCAGTTCTTC.

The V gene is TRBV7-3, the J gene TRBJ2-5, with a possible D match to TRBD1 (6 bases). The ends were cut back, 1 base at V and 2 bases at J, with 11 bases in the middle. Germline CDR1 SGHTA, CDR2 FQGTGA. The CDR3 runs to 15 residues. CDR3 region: CASSLSGTGQETQYF. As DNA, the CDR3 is TGTGCCAGCAGCTTAAGTGGAACAGGGCAAGAGACCCAGTACTTC. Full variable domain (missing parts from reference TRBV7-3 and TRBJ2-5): GAGVSQTPSNKVTEKGKYVELRCDPISGHTALYWYRQSLGQGPEFLIYFQGTGAADDSGLPNDRFFAVRPEGSVSTLKIQRTERGDSAVYLCASSLSGTGQETQYFGPGTRLLVL.